This paragraph reports one T cell receptor beta chain. Its antigen is unknown. This entry is derived from a study of cytomegalovirus exposure and HLA in healthy donors. Each donor's status was that of a healthy bone marrow donor. Notes on the study in general: The CMV antigen specificity of three CMV-associated chains was confirmed through in vitro analysis. Researchers left out some V segments, among them TRBV6-2 and TRBV6-3, as indistinguishable. Later analysis showed TCR association rates varying by HLA locus, highest for DRB1 and lowest for HLA-C.

The CDR3 consists of 15 residues. Germline-derived CDR1 and CDR2 are LGHNA and YNFKEQ. V shed 4 bases, J shed 6 bases, and the junction held 8 bases outside the gene matches. PCR amplification relied on 60 Vbeta primers (plus 13 Jbeta primers). Generated by immunoSEQ multiplex PCR, the TCRdb table keeps only in-frame clones and is missing some. The sample records about 140,000 clones, 73% being singletons. The sequence was obtained from a human donor in good health. The rearrangement links TRBV4-2 to TRBJ2-2, with 7 bases lining up with TRBD2. Sequencing was carried out using PBMCs. DNA of the CDR3: TGTGCCAGCAGCCCCCCTGGACTAGTTCCCGGGGAGCTGTTTTTT. It specifies CASSPPGLVPGELFF.